The rows below give T cell receptor beta chains drawn from one sample of a study of blood T cell repertoires in COVID-19. Sequencing used immunoSEQ multiplex PCR; TCRdb keeps in-frame clones, though not all of them. The data hold under 35,000 clones, with around 89% observed a single time. Sequenced input: peripheral blood. All receptors derive from a human donor in a cohort sampled during active COVID-19. CDR3s include the opening cysteine and the closing phenylalanine or tryptophan. Fields, in order: D gene, J gene, clone size, V gene, CDR3 DNA, CDR3 protein. A D gene is named only where the DNA matches it firmly. Clone size is shown for a subset of rows, as once, few, many or a class of expanded clone.

>.|TRBJ2-6|.|TRBV4-1
TGCGCCAGCAGCCAAGCCGCAGGGTCTGGGGCCAACGTCCTGACTTTC
CASSQAAGSGANVLTF
>.|TRBJ1-6|.|TRBV9
TGTGCCAGCAGCGTAACTCCCCCTGGGCAGAATTATAATTCACCCCTCCACTTT
CASSVTPPGQNYNSPLHF
>.|TRBJ2-3|.|TRBV6-6
TGTGCCAGCACCCCTATCGGAGGAGGGAGCACAGATACGCAGTATTTT
CASTPIGGGSTDTQYF
>.|TRBJ2-7|.|TRBV2
TGTGCCAGCAGTGAAAGATCAGTGAAAACCTACGAGCAGTACTTC
CASSERSVKTYEQYF
>.|TRBJ1-1|.|TRBV10-3
TGTGCCATCAGGGAGACCGCCGCGGGGGCTGAAGCTTTCTTT
CAIRETAAGAEAFF
>TRBD1|TRBJ1-2|.|TRBV4-1
TGCGCCAGCAGCAAATTAGGGGGACAGGGGGTAGAGAACTATGGCTACACCTTC
CASSKLGGQGVENYGYTF
>.|TRBJ2-3|.|TRBV9
TGTGCCAGCAGCGTAGGGGAGAGGGATACGCAGTATTTT
CASSVGERDTQYF
>TRBD1|TRBJ2-7|.|TRBV6-6
TGTGCCAGCAGACTCGGACAGGGGCACGAGCAGTACTTC
CASRLGQGHEQYF
>TRBD2|TRBJ2-3|once|TRBV5-5
TGTGCCAGCAGCTTTCTAGCGGCGGCAGATACGCAGTATTTT
CASSFLAAADTQYF
>.|TRBJ1-5|.|TRBV28
TGTGCCAGCAGCACAGGTCGGGGGGGGGCCCAGCCCCAGCATTTT
CASSTGRGGAQPQHF
>.|TRBJ1-1|.|TRBV5-1
TGCGCCAGCAGCTTGCGGGACACCCCGAACATGAACACTGAAGCTTTCTTT
CASSLRDTPNMNTEAFF
>.|TRBJ1-5|.|TRBV6-2/TRBV6-3
TGTGCCAGCAGTTACCGGAATCAGCCCCAGCATTTT
CASSYRNQPQHF
>TRBD2|TRBJ2-3|.|TRBV5-1
TGCGCCAGGAGGCGGAGGCTAGCGGGTGATACGCAGTATTTT
CARRRRLAGDTQYF
>TRBD1|TRBJ1-1|.|TRBV19
TGTGCCAGTAGTATCACAGGGGCAGGCCAAAGGAACACTGAAGCTTTCTTT
CASSITGAGQRNTEAFF
>TRBD2|TRBJ2-1|.|TRBV2
TGTGCCAGCAGCGATGTGGGGACTAGAGGGGGTAATGAGCAGTTCTTC
CASSDVGTRGGNEQFF
>TRBD1|TRBJ2-2|.|TRBV6-5
TGTGCCAGCAGTTACGGGACAGGGGACGCCGGGGAGCTGTTTTTT
CASSYGTGDAGELFF
>TRBD1|TRBJ2-5|.|TRBV6-5
TGTGCCAGCAGTCCAGGGACAGGAGAGACCCAGTACTTC
CASSPGTGETQYF
>TRBD2|TRBJ2-1|.|TRBV5-4
TGTGCCAGCAGCCCGAGGCCGACTAGCGGGGGACTAAATGAGCAGTTCTTC
CASSPRPTSGGLNEQFF
>TRBD2|TRBJ2-7|.|TRBV6-1
TGTGCCAGCAGTGAACCGGGAGGCTACGAGCAGTACTTC
CASSEPGGYEQYF
>.|TRBJ2-1|.|TRBV5-1
TGCGCCAGCAGCCAAAATCCACTCAGGGGCTACAATGAGCAGTTCTTC
CASSQNPLRGYNEQFF
>TRBD1|TRBJ2-4|.|TRBV2
TGTGCCAGCAGTCCGGACAGGGTGGGAGACATTCAGTACTTC
CASSPDRVGDIQYF
>TRBD1|TRBJ2-5|.|TRBV20-1
TGCAGTGCTAGTTCCTGGGGGACAGGGGAGACCCAGTACTTC
CSASSWGTGETQYF
>TRBD2|TRBJ2-3|.|TRBV19
TGTGCCAGTAGTATCGGGGGTCTGGCGGGGGGGCCTACAGATACGCAGTATTTT
CASSIGGLAGGPTDTQYF
>TRBD1|TRBJ1-1|few|TRBV6-5
TGTGCCAGCAGACAGGGGCTCACTGAAGCTTTCTTT
CASRQGLTEAFF
>.|TRBJ1-5|.|TRBV19
TGTGCCAGTAGTACCCCCTACGCGAAGGAGGAACAGCCCCAGCATTTT
CASSTPYAKEEQPQHF
>.|TRBJ2-3|.|TRBV5-4
TGTGCCAGCAGCTTGGCACAGGGGAGGGATACGCAGTATTTT
CASSLAQGRDTQYF
>TRBD1|TRBJ2-5|once|TRBV30
TGTGCCTGGAGTGGGACAGGGGGAGAGACCCAGTACTTC
CAWSGTGGETQYF
>TRBD1|TRBJ2-1|.|TRBV11-1
TGTGCCAGCAGCCCACGACAGGGGGCCTACAATGAGCAGTTCTTC
CASSPRQGAYNEQFF
>.|TRBJ2-5|.|TRBV14
TGTGCCAGCAGCCAAGTCGGGTGGCGGGAGACCCAGTACTTC
CASSQVGWRETQYF
>TRBD1|TRBJ2-2|.|TRBV9
TGTGCCAGCAGCGCCCCGGGACAGGGGAACACCGGGGAGCTGTTTTTT
CASSAPGQGNTGELFF
>.|TRBJ1-6|.|TRBV19
TGTGCCAGTACCCGACAGTATAATTCACCCCTCCACTTT
CASTRQYNSPLHF
>TRBD2|TRBJ2-3|once|TRBV7-8
TGTGCCAGCAGCTTAGCGAGCGGGGGGGCCGTGGATACGCAGTATTTT
CASSLASGGAVDTQYF
>TRBD1|TRBJ1-6|.|TRBV5-1
TGCGCCAGCAGCCAAACCGGGACAGCCTTGGGGAATTCACCCCTCCACTTT
CASSQTGTALGNSPLHF
>TRBD2|TRBJ2-1|.|TRBV5-1
TGCGCCAGCAGCGCCGAAGGGACTAGCGGGGGGAGGCAGTTCTTC
CASSAEGTSGGRQFF
>.|TRBJ1-5|.|TRBV6-5
TGTGCCAGCAGTTACTCGGGAGGGATAAATCAGCCCCAGCATTTT
CASSYSGGINQPQHF
>TRBD2|TRBJ2-5|.|TRBV5-6
TGTGCCAGCAGTTTGGGAGCGGGGGCCGTAGAGACCCAGTACTTC
CASSLGAGAVETQYF
>TRBD1|TRBJ2-1|.|TRBV7-9
TGTGCCAGCAGCTTAGGCCAGGGGGTCTACAATGAGCAGTTCTTC
CASSLGQGVYNEQFF
>TRBD1|TRBJ1-2|.|TRBV9
TGTGCCAGCAGCGTAGCAGCACAGGGGCATGGCTACACCTTC
CASSVAAQGHGYTF
>TRBD2|TRBJ2-1|medium-sized|TRBV6-5
TGTGCCAGCAGTTTTAGCGGGGGGCCCCACAATGAGCAGTTCTTC
CASSFSGGPHNEQFF
>TRBD2|TRBJ2-3|.|TRBV6-4
TGTGCCAGCAGTGAGGGGAGGGGTGATACGCAGTATTTT
CASSEGRGDTQYF
>TRBD2|TRBJ2-7|.|TRBV2
TGTGCCAGCAGTGAGTTGGTAGCGGGGGGGCCAATTGAGCAGTACTTC
CASSELVAGGPIEQYF
>.|TRBJ1-3|.|TRBV5-1
TGCGCCAGCAGCCCGGGGACATCTGGAAACACCATATATTTT
CASSPGTSGNTIYF
>TRBD2|TRBJ2-5|.|TRBV6-6
TGTGCCAGCAAGGATAGCGGGGGCGCTGGGGACTTC
CASKDSGGAGDF
>.|TRBJ2-1|.|TRBV7-8
TGTGCCAGCAGCTTAACCGTCCCGCGGTCCTACAATGAGCAGTTCTTC
CASSLTVPRSYNEQFF
>TRBD1|TRBJ2-1|.|TRBV4-3
TGCGCCAGCAGCCAAGGTACAGGGGGTGAGCAGTTCTTC
CASSQGTGGEQFF
>.|TRBJ1-2|.|TRBV21-1
TGTGCCAGCAAAACAGGGCCGGGAAATGGCTACACCTTC
CASKTGPGNGYTF
>.|TRBJ1-5|few|TRBV6-1
TGTGCCAGCAGTGAATGGCGCGGTCGGGGCAATCAGCCCCAGCATTTT
CASSEWRGRGNQPQHF
>.|TRBJ1-2|.|TRBV27
TGTGCCAGCAGTTCGTACAGAGCTCCTAACTATGGCTACACCTTC
CASSSYRAPNYGYTF
>TRBD2|TRBJ2-7|.|TRBV7-6
TGTGCCAGCAGCTCGGGACTAGCGGGGGGGACCTACGAGCAGTACTTC
CASSSGLAGGTYEQYF
>.|TRBJ1-5|few|TRBV27
TGTGCCAGCAGAGACACCAATCAGCCCCAGCATTTT
CASRDTNQPQHF
>TRBD1|TRBJ2-2|.|TRBV6-6
TGTGCCAGCAGTTACTCGACAGGGGGCACCGGGGAGCTGTTTTTT
CASSYSTGGTGELFF
>TRBD1|TRBJ2-3|.|TRBV12-5
TGTGCTAGTGGTTTGTCCGGTGGGACAGGGGAAAGGGCGCAGTATTTT
CASGLSGGTGERAQYF
>.|TRBJ1-2|.|TRBV5-4
TGTGCCAGCAGCCAAGGGGTGAACTATGGCTACACCTTC
CASSQGVNYGYTF
>TRBD2|TRBJ2-3|.|TRBV6-4
TGTGCCAGCAGTGACTCGGTTAGCGGGGGAGCAGATACGCAGTATTTT
CASSDSVSGGADTQYF
>.|TRBJ2-3|.|TRBV7-8
TGTGCCAGCAGCGCGATAAGGGGCCAAGGGACAGATACGCAGTATTTT
CASSAIRGQGTDTQYF
>.|TRBJ1-1|.|TRBV9
TGTGCCAGCAAGCGGGGGGCTGAAGCTTTCTTT
CASKRGAEAFF